This TCR beta chain was sequenced in a study of blood T cell repertoires in COVID-19. Clones were read by immunoSEQ multiplex PCR, and TCRdb kept only the in-frame ones, dropping some. The data show 79,000 or so clones, approximately 86% seen once. V lost 4 bases and J 2 bases, leaving 13 bases between the germline ends. This CDR3 region has 14 residues. Per germline, CDR1 SGHDT and CDR2 YYEEEE. This sequence joins TRBV5-6 and TRBJ2-7; D is perhaps TRBD2 (5 bases). The specimen sequenced was peripheral blood. This TCR was recovered from a human donor in a cohort sampled during active COVID-19. CDR3 region: CASSPSGGPYEQYF. The CDR3 coding sequence is TGTGCCAGCAGCCCCAGCGGCGGTCCCTACGAGCAGTACTTC.